A selection of T cell receptor beta chains follows, all from one sample in a study of blood T cell repertoires in COVID-19. TCRdb's table, derived via immunoSEQ multiplex PCR, lists solely in-frame clones and lacks some. This sample yields 160,000 or so clones, of which about 86% are seen a single time; roughly a fifth belongs to the top ten. Sequenced input: peripheral blood. The receptors were sampled from a woman of 80 years or more with acute or convalescent COVID-19. The CDR3 runs from the conserved cysteine through the conserved F or W. Fields, in order: D gene, V gene, clone size, J gene, CDR3 protein, CDR3 DNA. A D gene is named only where the DNA matches it firmly. Clone size is given for some rows only: seen once, a few or many times, or a class if the clone is expanded.

d_call: .; v_call: TRBV10-3; clone_size: .; j_call: TRBJ2-5; cdr3_aa: CAISRTVQETQYF; cdr3_nt: TGTGCCATCAGTAGGACTGTCCAAGAGACCCAGTACTTC
d_call: .; v_call: TRBV21-1; clone_size: .; j_call: TRBJ1-5; cdr3_aa: CASSKGSTIPQHF; cdr3_nt: TGTGCCAGCAGCAAAGGTAGTACGATTCCCCAGCATTTT
d_call: TRBD1; v_call: TRBV6-5; clone_size: .; j_call: TRBJ1-2; cdr3_aa: CASTVDRGEGYTF; cdr3_nt: TGTGCCAGCACTGTGGACAGGGGGGAAGGCTACACCTTC
d_call: TRBD1; v_call: TRBV6-6; clone_size: .; j_call: TRBJ2-4; cdr3_aa: CASSYRGLTNIQYF; cdr3_nt: TGTGCCAGCAGCTACAGGGGGCTCACAAACATTCAGTACTTC
d_call: .; v_call: TRBV29-1; clone_size: .; j_call: TRBJ2-1; cdr3_aa: CSVEPAGHSYNEQFF; cdr3_nt: TGCAGCGTTGAGCCTGCGGGCCACTCCTACAATGAGCAGTTCTTC
d_call: TRBD1; v_call: TRBV2; clone_size: .; j_call: TRBJ2-7; cdr3_aa: CASSRPGQAYEQYF; cdr3_nt: TGTGCCAGCAGTCGCCCGGGACAGGCCTACGAGCAGTACTTC
d_call: .; v_call: TRBV5-5; clone_size: .; j_call: TRBJ2-7; cdr3_aa: CASSLVLNEQYF; cdr3_nt: TGTGCCAGCAGCTTGGTACTAAACGAGCAGTACTTC
d_call: TRBD1; v_call: TRBV6-1; clone_size: .; j_call: TRBJ2-1; cdr3_aa: CASTTTGFNEQFF; cdr3_nt: TGTGCCAGCACCACGACAGGGTTCAATGAGCAGTTCTTC
d_call: .; v_call: TRBV5-1; clone_size: few; j_call: TRBJ1-4; cdr3_aa: CASSLSPAGNNEKLFF; cdr3_nt: TGCGCCAGCAGCTTGAGCCCCGCAGGGAATAATGAAAAACTGTTTTTT
d_call: TRBD2; v_call: TRBV9; clone_size: .; j_call: TRBJ2-5; cdr3_aa: CASSVVPAGVGETQYF; cdr3_nt: TGTGCCAGCAGCGTAGTCCCAGCGGGGGTGGGGGAGACCCAGTACTTC
d_call: .; v_call: TRBV27; clone_size: .; j_call: TRBJ2-5; cdr3_aa: CASPREAQYF; cdr3_nt: TGTGCCAGCCCCCGAGAGGCCCAGTACTTC
d_call: .; v_call: TRBV5-1; clone_size: .; j_call: TRBJ2-7; cdr3_aa: CASSSPGNEQYF; cdr3_nt: TGCGCCAGCAGCTCTCCAGGGAACGAGCAGTACTTC
d_call: TRBD2; v_call: TRBV6-6; clone_size: .; j_call: TRBJ2-1; cdr3_aa: CASSYSWDQRGNEQFF; cdr3_nt: TGTGCCAGCAGTTACAGCTGGGACCAGCGGGGCAATGAGCAGTTCTTC
d_call: TRBD1; v_call: TRBV27; clone_size: .; j_call: TRBJ2-7; cdr3_aa: CASSFGTGSYEQYF; cdr3_nt: TGTGCCAGCAGTTTCGGGACAGGATCCTACGAGCAGTACTTC
d_call: .; v_call: TRBV10-2; clone_size: .; j_call: TRBJ2-3; cdr3_aa: CASSTKPGDTQYF; cdr3_nt: TGCGCCAGCAGTACTAAACCTGGGGATACGCAGTATTTT
d_call: .; v_call: TRBV7-2; clone_size: .; j_call: TRBJ1-5; cdr3_aa: CASSRGVNSNQPQHF; cdr3_nt: TGTGCCAGCAGCAGAGGAGTAAATAGCAATCAGCCCCAGCATTTT
d_call: TRBD1; v_call: TRBV18; clone_size: .; j_call: TRBJ1-1; cdr3_aa: CASSPGQGGNTEAFF; cdr3_nt: TGTGCCAGCTCACCCGGACAGGGAGGGAACACTGAAGCTTTCTTT
d_call: TRBD1; v_call: TRBV5-1; clone_size: .; j_call: TRBJ2-7; cdr3_aa: CASSLELRTGVDEQYF; cdr3_nt: TGCGCCAGCAGCTTGGAGCTTAGGACAGGGGTGGACGAGCAGTACTTC
d_call: TRBD2; v_call: TRBV28; clone_size: .; j_call: TRBJ2-1; cdr3_aa: CASSPWTSGDNEQFF; cdr3_nt: TGTGCCAGCAGTCCGTGGACTAGCGGAGACAATGAGCAGTTCTTC
d_call: TRBD1; v_call: TRBV7-9; clone_size: .; j_call: TRBJ2-5; cdr3_aa: CASSLSTGEETQYF; cdr3_nt: TGTGCCAGCAGCTTAAGCACAGGGGAAGAGACCCAGTACTTC
d_call: .; v_call: TRBV7-9; clone_size: .; j_call: TRBJ1-6; cdr3_aa: CASSYSSYNSPLHF; cdr3_nt: TGTGCCAGCAGTTACAGCTCCTATAATTCACCCCTCCACTTT
d_call: .; v_call: TRBV27; clone_size: .; j_call: TRBJ1-3; cdr3_aa: CASSYQGRGNTIYF; cdr3_nt: TGTGCCAGCAGTTATCAGGGTCGTGGAAACACCATATATTTT
d_call: .; v_call: TRBV4-3; clone_size: .; j_call: TRBJ1-4; cdr3_aa: CASSQGGGAGEKLFF; cdr3_nt: TGCGCCAGCAGCCAAGGAGGGGGGGCCGGGGAAAAACTGTTTTTT
d_call: .; v_call: TRBV11-2; clone_size: .; j_call: TRBJ2-3; cdr3_aa: CASSLVSVTDTQYF; cdr3_nt: TGTGCCAGCAGCTTAGTATCCGTAACAGATACGCAGTATTTT
d_call: TRBD2; v_call: TRBV19; clone_size: .; j_call: TRBJ2-7; cdr3_aa: CASSIGTSGPYEQYF; cdr3_nt: TGTGCCAGTAGTATAGGGACTAGCGGCCCCTACGAGCAGTACTTC
d_call: TRBD2; v_call: TRBV28; clone_size: .; j_call: TRBJ2-7; cdr3_aa: CASSLMTSGSFYEQYF; cdr3_nt: TGTGCCAGCAGTTTAATGACTAGCGGGAGTTTCTACGAGCAGTACTTC